These 29 T cell receptor beta chains share one sample of origin, sequenced in a study of blood T cell repertoires in COVID-19. Here immunoSEQ multiplex PCR was the method, and the copy in TCRdb shows in-frame clones only, minus some. The sample comprises hundreds of thousands of clones, around 87% of which are singletons, and 6.5% to 9.5% rests with the top ten. Sequenced input: peripheral blood. The receptors originated from a woman in her 50s who had recovered from COVID-19.

This chain connects TRBV27 to TRBJ2-2; 11 positions match TRBD1. Germline assignment: CDR1 MNHEY and CDR2 SMNVEV (reference sequence). V was pared by 5 bases and J by 3 bases, with 2 bases of the junction left unmatched. There are 15 residues in the CDR3. CDR3: CASSRDRGYTGELFF. The CDR3 nucleotides read TGTGCCAGCAGTAGGGACAGGGGGTACACCGGGGAGCTGTTTTTT.

This chain links TRBV18 with TRBJ1-2, with 10 bases aligning to TRBD1. V shed 0 bases and J 0 bases; nucleotides not matched to a gene: 10. The CDR3 sequence is 19 residues long. The germline V gene encodes CDR1 KGHSH and CDR2 LQKENI. CDR3 DNA: TGTGCCAGCTCACCACCGCCCGGGACAGGGGCGAATTCTAACTATGGCTACACCTTC. This translates into CASSPPPGTGANSNYGYTF.

The chain has TRBV19 and TRBJ1-2; 11 nucleotides agree with TRBD1. The CDR3 covers 14 residues. With 6 bases clipped from V and 4 bases from J, the junction kept 4 bases outside the gene matches. The V gene's germline CDR1 is LNHDA and CDR2 SQIVND (reference sequence). CDR3 coding DNA: TGTGCCAGTAGCGGACAGGGGGCTGTCTATGGCTACACCTTC. This sequence encodes CASSGQGAVYGYTF.

This clone was detected once. J is TRBJ1-2 and V is TRBV4-3; 8 bases are a match to TRBD1. CDR1 and CDR2 from the germline V gene are LGHNA and YSLEER. The J segment lost 2 bases and the V segment lost 4 bases, leaving 12 bases of the junction unmatched. This CDR3 is 17 amino acids long. The CDR3 DNA follows: TGCGCCAGCAGCCTCTACAGGGGGATAACTGGGAACTATGGCTACACCTTC. It translates to CASSLYRGITGNYGYTF.

The V gene is TRBV7-9, the J gene TRBJ2-1; 9 nucleotides agree with TRBD2. This CDR3 contains 16 residues. J gave up 7 bases and V 5 bases, and 12 bases lay outside the gene matches. Looked up from germline, CDR1 is SEHNR and CDR2 is FQNEAQ (reference sequence). CDR3 sequence (DNA): TGTGCCAGCAGCATTACGGACGGGACTAGCAATAATGAGCAGTTCTTC. Amino acid sequence: CASSITDGTSNNEQFF.

The rearrangement joins TRBV27 to TRBJ2-7; 8 nucleotides agree with TRBD1. This CDR3 comprises 13 residues. In germline, CDR1 is MNHEY, CDR2 SMNVEV (reference sequence). Losses at the gene ends were 6 bases for V and 2 bases for J; bases not matched to a gene: 3. CDR3 DNA sequence: TGTGCCAGCAGAGGACAGGGACCCTACGAGCAGTACTTC. Translated: CASRGQGPYEQYF.

The rearrangement joins TRBV7-9 to TRBJ2-1; D is possibly TRBD1 (8 bases). Trimming cost V 5 bases and J 12 bases, with 23 bases left between them. The CDR3 extends over 15 amino acids. The germline V gene has CDR1 SEHNR and CDR2 FQNEAQ (reference sequence). The CDR3 sequence: CASSPWTGRGARQFF. The CDR3 region has the DNA TGTGCCAGCAGCCCATGGACAGGGAGGGGGGCCAGGCAGTTCTTC.

The chain employs TRBV30 and TRBJ1-2; no firm D call. The CDR3 length is 11 residues. Germline CDR1 and CDR2: GTSNPN and SVGIG (reference sequence). The CDR3 protein is CAGGRDYGYTF. CDR3 bases: TGTGCGGGAGGGAGGGACTATGGCTACACCTTC.

The gene calls are TRBV5-4 and TRBJ1-2; D remains ambiguous. Germline CDR1 and CDR2: SGHNT and YYREEE (reference sequence). The CDR3 consists of 14 residues. The germline V and J ends were trimmed by 1 base and 4 bases, with 11 bases remaining between them. DNA of the CDR3: TGTGCCAGCAGCTTGCAGTTTTCCAGCTATGGCTACACCTTC. It is translated as CASSLQFSSYGYTF.

The CDR3 is CASTTGEGGTYEQYF. The CDR3 DNA is TGTGCCAGCACCACTGGGGAAGGGGGCACCTACGAGCAGTACTTC. The chain combines TRBV6-5 with TRBJ2-7, with TRBD1 matching 7 bases. The CDR3 has 15 amino acids. The V gene's germline CDR1 is MNHEY and CDR2 SVGAGI. V lost 7 bases to trimming and J lost 2 bases; unmatched junction nucleotides: 11.

The count of this clone is one. This chain joins TRBV7-2 and TRBJ2-3, with D possibly matching TRBD2 (6 bases). Germline values: CDR1 SGHTA, CDR2 FQGNSA. The CDR3 length is 15 residues. Trimming removed 5 bases from V and 4 bases from J, with 16 bases in between. The CDR3 region has the DNA TGTGCCAGCAGCCCAACCGGGAGCAGGTCAGATACGCAGTATTTT. This gives the protein CASSPTGSRSDTQYF.

The V gene is TRBV7-9, the J gene TRBJ2-5, with TRBD2 identical over 10 bases. CDR1 and CDR2 from the germline V gene are SEHNR and FQNEAQ (reference sequence). V lost 4 bases, J lost 2 bases, and 10 bases stayed unmatched. The CDR3 is made up of 17 amino acids. The CDR3 DNA is TGTGCCAGCAGCTCACCCTTACTAGCGGGGCTACAAGAGACCCAGTACTTC. Translated, it gives CASSSPLLAGLQETQYF. Complete variable domain (other parts from reference TRBV7-9 and TRBJ2-5): DTGVSQNPRHKITKRGQNVTFRCDPISEHNRLYWYRQTLGQGPEFLTYFQNEAQLEKSRLLSDRFSAERPKGSFSTLEIQRTEQGDSAMYLCASSSPLLAGLQETQYFGPGTRLLVL.

The rearrangement joins TRBV28 to TRBJ1-4; D may be TRBD1 (6 bases). In germline, CDR1 is MDHEN, CDR2 SYDVKM. Deletions cut 6 bases from V and 0 bases from J, with 11 bases between. CDR3 length: 15 residues. The CDR3 nucleotides are TGTGCCAGCAGCCCGTACAGGGCAACTAATGAAAAACTGTTTTTT. It specifies CASSPYRATNEKLFF.

The V gene is TRBV19, the J gene TRBJ1-2; D is ambiguous. Germline values: CDR1 LNHDA, CDR2 SQIVND (reference sequence). The CDR3 loop spans 13 amino acids. The ends were cut back, 4 bases at V and 4 bases at J, with 10 bases in the middle. As DNA, the CDR3 is TGTGCCAGTAGTAACGGAGGTAGCTATGGCTACACCTTC. Translation: CASSNGGSYGYTF.

The chain links TRBV29-1 to TRBJ2-7, with D perhaps TRBD1 (6 bases). Germline-derived CDR1 and CDR2 are SQVTM and ANQGSEA. The length of the CDR3 is 14 residues. Trimming stripped 6 bases from V and 3 bases from J, with 18 bases between. CDR3 protein: CSVRSGKDSYEQYF. In nucleotides, the CDR3 is TGCAGCGTCCGATCGGGAAAGGACAGCTACGAGCAGTACTTC.

A few counts support this clone. The chain recombines TRBV7-2 with TRBJ2-1; 15 positions match TRBD2. The CDR3 totals 16 residues. Germline CDR1 is SGHTA and CDR2 is FQGNSA. Trimming removed 5 bases from V and 7 bases from J; junction bases left unmatched: 6. The CDR3 sequence is CASSRTSGGAGNEQFF. The CDR3 coding sequence is TGTGCCAGCAGCCGGACTAGCGGGGGGGCTGGGAATGAGCAGTTCTTC.

The chain couples TRBV11-2 to TRBJ1-3; 11 positions match TRBD1. CDR3 length: 16 residues. The V segment lost 5 bases and the J segment 4 bases; nucleotides outside the gene matches: 7. Germline CDR1 is SGHAT and CDR2 is FQNNGV. The CDR3 nucleotides are TGTGCCAGCAGCCGCTGGGGACAGGGGGTGGGAAACACCATATATTTT. Its translation: CASSRWGQGVGNTIYF.

The chain is built from TRBV27 and TRBJ2-7; 7 bases match TRBD2. The junction had 5 bases not matched to a gene; V was cut back by 3 bases and J by 3 bases. The CDR3 length is 14 residues. Germline-derived CDR1 and CDR2 are MNHEY and SMNVEV (reference sequence). CDR3 amino acids: CASSLGGENYEQYF. DNA of the CDR3: TGTGCCAGCAGTTTGGGGGGGGAGAACTACGAGCAGTACTTC.

The V gene is TRBV19, the J gene TRBJ2-2; tentative D call: TRBD2 (5 bases). The length of the CDR3 is 15 residues. With 5 bases removed from V and 6 bases from J, the gap between germline ends came to 16 bases. The germline CDR1 and CDR2 sequences are LNHDA and SQIVND (reference sequence). In DNA form, the CDR3 reads TGTGCCAGTAGTTGGCAGCCCCACGGGGCCGGGGAGCTGTTTTTT. Translating gives CASSWQPHGAGELFF.

This chain links TRBV7-3 with TRBJ2-7, with 8 positions matching TRBD1. V dropped 2 bases and J dropped 7; count of bases not matched to a gene: 7. CDR3 length: 14 amino acids. Germline V gene data show CDR1 as SGHTA and CDR2 as FQGTGA. The CDR3 loop is CASSLSGGLGEQYF. For the CDR3, the DNA is TGTGCCAGCAGCTTATCAGGGGGCCTGGGGGAGCAGTACTTC.

Here the CDR3 DNA reads TGTGCCAGTAGTACGGTTACCGCCACTGAAGCTTTCTTT. Translating gives CASSTVTATEAFF. The chain employs TRBV19 and TRBJ1-1; no clear D gene. The CDR3 spans 13 residues. V dropped 4 bases and J dropped 4 bases, with 10 bases sitting between them. The germline V gene encodes CDR1 LNHDA and CDR2 SQIVND (reference sequence).

J is TRBJ1-5 and V is TRBV2; 9 nucleotides line up with TRBD1. CDR1 is SNHLY, CDR2 FYNNEI, per germline. V lost 5 bases and J lost 7; bases outside the gene matches: 3. The CDR3 sequence is 13 residues long. In DNA form, the CDR3 reads TGTGCCAGCAGTAGGGGACAGGGCCAGCCCCAGCATTTT. This gives the protein CASSRGQGQPQHF.

V gene TRBV5-1 combines with J gene TRBJ2-7; D may be TRBD1 (5 bases). Germline values: CDR1 SGHRS, CDR2 YFSETQ. Trimming stripped 0 bases from V and 5 bases from J, with 15 bases between. This CDR3 spans 15 amino acids. DNA for the CDR3: TGCGCCAGCAGCTTGGCCTTGGGGCTTGGAAACGAGCAGTACTTC. Its protein product is CASSLALGLGNEQYF.

The V gene is TRBV6-5, the J gene TRBJ2-5; TRBD2 agrees at 8 bases. CDR3 length: 15 residues. Germline V gene sequence: CDR1 MNHEY, CDR2 SVGAGI. The ends lost 0 bases at V and 4 bases at J; junction bases unmatched: 4. The CDR3 DNA sequence: TGTGCCAGCAGTTACTCGGGTCTAGCGGGAGAGACCCAGTACTTC. This gives the protein CASSYSGLAGETQYF.

This chain connects TRBV7-2 to TRBJ2-5; D perhaps matches TRBD2 (6 bases). The CDR3 runs to 14 residues. Deletions cut 4 bases from V and 0 bases from J, with 9 bases between. CDR1 is SGHTA and CDR2 is FQGNSA in the germline V gene. The CDR3 is CASSSGTHQETQYF. DNA for the CDR3: TGTGCCAGCAGCTCCGGGACTCACCAAGAGACCCAGTACTTC.

The chain carries TRBV19 and TRBJ1-1; perhaps TRBD1 as D (5 bases). The V and J ends lost 5 bases and 0 bases respectively, with 16 bases between them. Germline V gene data show CDR1 as LNHDA and CDR2 as SQIVND (reference sequence). This CDR3 has 16 amino acids. The CDR3 DNA sequence: TGTGCCAGTAGTGGGGCACGCTTTGGGATGAACACTGAAGCTTTCTTT. Translated: CASSGARFGMNTEAFF.

V and J are TRBV11-3 and TRBJ2-7; TRBD2 matches at 8 bases. Germline V gene sequence: CDR1 SGHNT, CDR2 YENEEA. This CDR3 has 13 residues. V was pared by 3 bases and J by 4 bases, with 2 bases of the junction left unmatched. The CDR3 loop is CASSFSGGYEQYF. The CDR3 region has the DNA TGTGCCAGCAGCTTCAGCGGGGGTTACGAGCAGTACTTC.

The chain uses TRBV6-1 and TRBJ2-1; 10 nucleotides match TRBD2. J gave up 7 bases and V 4 bases, and 10 bases lay outside the gene matches. The CDR3 is 16 residues long. The germline gives CDR1 MNHNS, CDR2 SASEGT. The CDR3 protein is CASSAPSGGLTNEQFF. In DNA, the CDR3 is TGTGCCAGCAGTGCACCTAGCGGGGGATTAACGAATGAGCAGTTCTTC.

This chain connects TRBV15 to TRBJ1-1; tentative D call: TRBD1 (5 bases). CDR3 length: 16 amino acids. V was clipped by 0 bases and J by 3 bases, with 14 bases between them. Germline V gene sequence: CDR1 LNHNV, CDR2 YYDKDF (reference sequence). The CDR3 loop reads CATSRDRDYGHTEAFF. The CDR3 DNA is TGTGCCACCAGCAGAGACCGGGACTACGGCCACACTGAAGCTTTCTTT.